The TCR beta chain described here comes from a study of blood T cell repertoires in COVID-19. On the study more broadly: There were acute and convalescent COVID-19 samples, and they came from the United States, Italy and Spain.

Assay: immunoSEQ multiplex PCR; the TCRdb copy retains only in-frame clones and omits some. The table includes around 130,000 clones, about 87% detected once. The sample consisted of peripheral blood. The source of this sequence is an older woman with acute or convalescent COVID-19.

The CDR3 loop reads CASSQAETSSYNEQFF. CDR3 DNA sequence: TGTGCCAGCAGCCAAGCGGAGACGAGCTCCTACAATGAGCAGTTCTTC. This chain joins TRBV4-2 and TRBJ2-1; D uncertain. Per the germline V gene, CDR1 is LGHNA and CDR2 is YNFKEQ. V was clipped by 1 base and J by 0 bases, with 10 bases between them. CDR3 length: 16 amino acids.